This entry features one TCR beta chain sequence. Antigen: not known. Repertoires were generated with immunoSEQ multiplex PCR, while TCRdb's copy carries only in-frame clones and drops some. The sample lists 50,000 to 70,000 clones, roughly 86% occurring once. This CDR3 spans 13 amino acids. V was clipped by 1 base and J by 5 bases, with 9 bases between them. CDR1 is SGHVS and CDR2 is FNYEAQ in the germline V gene. This specimen comes from a study of identifying expanded T cells in peripheral blood. Regarding the study as a whole: Across healthy donors, higher total template counts meant significantly greater approximately 2-week count variance. Technical replicates showed around 1.1 changed clones; two weeks roughly 16; four weeks 19.

No infections or other immune events were documented during collection. The material sequenced was blood. This receptor was identified in a person between 18 and 70 years old in good health. This sequence joins TRBV7-6 and TRBJ2-7; D gene ambiguous. The CDR3 DNA follows: TGTGCCAGCAGCTTAGGTCACATAAACGAGCAGTACTTC. Translating it yields CASSLGHINEQYF. The full variable domain, rest sourced from reference TRBV7-6 and TRBJ2-7, is GAGVSQSPRYKVTKRGQDVALRCDPISGHVSLYWYRQALGQGPEFLTYFNYEAQQDKSGLPNDRFSAERPEGSISTLTIQRTEQRDSAMYRCASSLGHINEQYFGPGTRLTVT.